The 23 T cell receptor beta chains in this list originate from one sample, sequenced in a study of T cell responses to AZD1222 COVID-19 vaccine. Clones were read by immunoSEQ multiplex PCR, and TCRdb kept only the in-frame ones, dropping some. This sample carries over 100,000 clones, about nine tenths of them seen once, and the ten largest clones take 20% to 25%. The sample was peripheral blood, taken on day 0 of AZD1222 vaccination. Receptors were obtained from an adult in good health.

This chain connects TRBV9 to TRBJ2-1; TRBD1 might be the D (5 bases). CDR3 length equals 15 residues. V lost 0 bases and J lost 0, with 7 bases in between. The germline gives CDR1 SGDLS, CDR2 YYNGEE. The CDR3 bases are TGTGCCAGCAGCGTAGTCCAGGGCTCCTACAATGAGCAGTTCTTC. Amino acid sequence: CASSVVQGSYNEQFF.

This chain links TRBV19 with TRBJ2-5, with a tentative D call TRBD1 (6 bases). V was clipped by 5 bases and J by 0 bases, with 16 bases between them. Looked up from germline, CDR1 is LNHDA and CDR2 is SQIVND (reference sequence). There are 16 residues in the CDR3. The CDR3 protein is CASSSLGGPYQETQYF. CDR3 nucleotides: TGTGCCAGTAGTTCCCTAGGGGGTCCGTACCAAGAGACCCAGTACTTC.

This sequence joins TRBV27 and TRBJ1-2; D might be TRBD1 (5 bases). The CDR3 consists of 21 residues. V shed 5 bases and J shed 0 bases, with 31 bases lying between them. Looked up from germline, CDR1 is MNHEY and CDR2 is SMNVEV (reference sequence). The CDR3 loop is CASSPQVPVGFFPPTNYGYTF. The DNA of the CDR3 is TGTGCCAGCAGTCCACAGGTCCCCGTCGGCTTTTTCCCACCAACTAACTATGGCTACACCTTC.

Here the CDR3 reads CASSLQNEQFF. The CDR3, as DNA: TGTGCCAGCAGTTTACAGAATGAGCAGTTCTTC. This rearrangement joins TRBV27 to TRBJ2-1; no definite D call. The germline V gene has CDR1 MNHEY and CDR2 SMNVEV (reference sequence). The length of the CDR3 is 11 residues. Trimming removed 2 bases from V and 7 bases from J, with 3 bases in between.

This clone was counted between two and nine times. The chain uses TRBV3-1 (or the pseudogene TRBV3-2) and TRBJ2-7; no reliable D call. The CDR3 is 12 residues long. Trimming shortened V by 1 base and J by 6 bases, and 7 bases separated the two germline ends. The germline V gene has CDR1 LGHDT and CDR2 YNNKEL (reference sequence). The CDR3 DNA is TGTGCCAGCAGCCAAGTTGCAGCCGAGCAGTACTTC. Translation: CASSQVAAEQYF.

In this sample, this clone turned up a few times. The CDR3 spells CASRYRQDQPQHF. DNA of the CDR3: TGTGCCAGCAGATACAGACAGGATCAGCCCCAGCATTTT. The V gene is TRBV7-8, the J gene TRBJ1-5; tentatively, D is TRBD1 (6 bases). This CDR3 is built from 13 residues. V dropped 6 bases and J dropped 5 bases, with 11 bases sitting between them. Looked up from germline, CDR1 is SGHVS and CDR2 is FQNEAQ.

The rearrangement joins TRBV30 to TRBJ1-2; a weak D match, TRBD1 (5 bases). The CDR3 is 15 amino acids. Germline CDR1 reads GTSNPN; CDR2 reads SVGIG (reference sequence). V lost 0 bases and J lost 4, with 15 bases in between. As DNA, the CDR3 is TGTGCCTGGAGTGTACGGGCAGGGTGGGGCTATGGCTACACCTTC. Residues: CAWSVRAGWGYGYTF.

The V and J genes are TRBV7-9 and TRBJ2-3, with 8 nucleotides matching TRBD2. The germline CDR1 and CDR2 sequences are SEHNR and FQNEAQ (reference sequence). The CDR3 sequence is 17 residues long. Losses at the gene ends were 2 bases for V and 0 bases for J; bases not matched to a gene: 7. CDR3: CASSLNLRGASTDTQYF. The CDR3 coding sequence is TGTGCCAGCAGCTTAAACTTGCGGGGGGCTAGCACAGATACGCAGTATTTT.

The chain links TRBV18 to TRBJ2-1, with 9 bases lining up with TRBD1. The J segment lost 7 bases and the V segment lost 3 bases, leaving 10 bases of the junction unmatched. CDR1 is KGHSH and CDR2 is LQKENI in the germline V gene. CDR3 length: 16 residues. CDR3 protein: CASSPPRDRVVNEQFF. Written as DNA, the CDR3 is TGTGCCAGCTCACCGCCCCGGGACAGGGTGGTAAATGAGCAGTTCTTC.

This chain connects TRBV20-1 to TRBJ1-3; D not resolved. From germline, CDR1 is DFQATT and CDR2 SNEGSKA (reference sequence). Trimming removed 3 bases at V and 3 bases at J, with 6 bases between. The CDR3 contains 12 residues. The CDR3 loop reads CSASEGGNTIYF. CDR3 bases: TGCAGTGCTAGTGAAGGTGGAAACACCATATATTTT.

For the CDR3, the DNA is TGTGCCAGCAGCCGACAGGGGCCCGTCTCTGGAAACACCATATATTTT. This translates into CASSRQGPVSGNTIYF. This chain connects TRBV9 to TRBJ1-3, with 8 nucleotides matching TRBD1. The ends lost 4 bases at V and 0 bases at J; junction bases unmatched: 6. This CDR3 contains 16 residues. CDR1 is SGDLS and CDR2 is YYNGEE in the germline V gene.

V gene TRBV9 combines with J gene TRBJ1-2; D might be TRBD1 (5 bases). Germline values: CDR1 SGDLS, CDR2 YYNGEE. This CDR3 is 12 amino acids long. V was trimmed by 5 bases and J by 8 bases, leaving 13 bases between them. The DNA for the CDR3 is TGTGCCAGCAGAGAACCAGGGTTAGGCTACACCTTC. Translated: CASREPGLGYTF.

The rearrangement joins TRBV7-2 to TRBJ2-7; tentatively, D is TRBD1 (6 bases). The CDR3 loop spans 14 amino acids. Germline CDR1 is SGHTA and CDR2 is FQGNSA. V dropped 7 bases and J dropped 0 bases, with 13 bases sitting between them. CDR3: CASMWNRDSYEQYF. The DNA of the CDR3 is TGTGCCAGCATGTGGAACAGGGACTCCTACGAGCAGTACTTC.

The gene calls are TRBV7-2 and TRBJ1-5; no firm D call. Germline CDR1 SGHTA, CDR2 FQGNSA. Trimming took off 1 base at V and 3 bases at J, with 10 bases between the two ends. The CDR3 has 15 residues. This chain's CDR3 is CASSLVGSLNQPQHF. The CDR3 nucleotides are TGTGCCAGCAGCTTAGTCGGTTCTCTCAATCAGCCCCAGCATTTT.

The chain joins TRBV5-4 to TRBJ2-2, with D uncertain. V was clipped by 2 bases and J by 4 bases, with 12 bases between them. The CDR3 totals 15 residues. Germline CDR1 and CDR2: SGHNT and YYREEE (reference sequence). This CDR3 reads CASSLRADGTGELFF. The CDR3 nucleotides are TGTGCCAGCAGCTTAAGGGCAGATGGCACCGGGGAGCTGTTTTTT.

This clone was picked up one time. This chain links TRBV29-1 with TRBJ1-1, with a possible D match to TRBD1 (6 bases). The CDR3 is made up of 13 amino acids. CDR1 is SQVTM, CDR2 ANQGSEA, per germline. The V and J ends lost 2 bases and 3 bases respectively, with 10 bases between them. The CDR3 here is CSVETGMDTEAFF. The CDR3 DNA reads TGCAGCGTTGAAACAGGGATGGACACTGAAGCTTTCTTT.

The chain joins TRBV7-9 to TRBJ1-1; D not certain. Trimming removed 2 bases from V and 1 base from J, with 11 bases in between. This CDR3 is 15 amino acids long. Germline values: CDR1 SEHNR, CDR2 FQNEAQ (reference sequence). The CDR3 reads CASSLRGMRNTEAFF. The CDR3 nucleotides read TGTGCCAGCAGCTTACGTGGTATGAGGAACACTGAAGCTTTCTTT.

The chain couples TRBV20-1 to TRBJ2-5; possibly TRBD2 for D (6 bases). V was pared by 8 bases and J by 5 bases, with 9 bases between. The CDR3 length is 10 residues. Germline lookup yields CDR1 DFQATT and CDR2 SNEGSKA (reference sequence). CDR3 sequence: CSRGWETQYF. Here the CDR3 DNA reads TGCAGTCGGGGGTGGGAGACCCAGTACTTC.

There are a few counts of this clone. The chain employs TRBV18 and TRBJ1-6, with TRBD1 as a possible D gene (6 bases). CDR3 length: 16 residues. Trimming removed 3 bases at V and 8 bases at J, with 17 bases between. The germline V gene has CDR1 KGHSH and CDR2 LQKENI. In DNA, the CDR3 is TGTGCCAGCTCACCCCGTTTGGACAGTCGAGATTCACCCCTCCACTTT. As protein: CASSPRLDSRDSPLHF.

The rearrangement links TRBV5-6 to TRBJ1-3; 7 positions agree with TRBD1. CDR3 length equals 14 residues. The germline gives CDR1 SGHDT, CDR2 YYEEEE. V shed 2 bases, J shed 8 bases, and the junction held 7 bases outside the gene matches. CDR3 DNA sequence: TGTGCCAGCAGCTTTCGACAGGGCCTGGACACCATATATTTT. As protein: CASSFRQGLDTIYF.

The J gene is TRBJ1-2, the V gene TRBV5-5; D is unresolved. This CDR3 has 14 amino acids. Trimming pared 4 bases from V and 5 bases from J, leaving 15 bases between. Per the germline V gene, CDR1 is SGHKS and CDR2 is YYEKEE (reference sequence). The CDR3 sequence: CASSDVLPVYGYTF. CDR3 coding DNA: TGTGCCAGCAGCGACGTCCTGCCGGTTTATGGCTACACCTTC.

V is TRBV6-5 and J is TRBJ1-2; TRBD1 aligns across 11 bases. The length of the CDR3 is 13 residues. In germline, CDR1 is MNHEY, CDR2 SVGAGI. J was trimmed by 8 bases and V by 6 bases; bases with no gene match: 5. The CDR3 bases are TGTGCCAGCAGACGTGGACAGGGGGCCGGCTACACCTTC. Translating it yields CASRRGQGAGYTF.

The V gene is TRBV11-2, the J gene TRBJ1-4; D is uncertain. CDR1 and CDR2 from the germline V gene are SGHAT and FQNNGV. Trimming pared 4 bases from V and 0 bases from J, leaving 9 bases between. CDR3 size: 15 residues. In DNA form, the CDR3 reads TGTGCCAGCAGCTACACCGGGACAACTAATGAAAAACTGTTTTTT. Its protein product is CASSYTGTTNEKLFF.